The 29 T cell receptor beta chains given below trace back to one sample, sequenced in a study of CD8 T cells in Susac syndrome. Random hexamers were used to reverse transcribe the RNA input (about 0.5 to 1 ug). TCRdb analysed the immunoSEQ multiplex PCR reads with MiXCR anew, one entry per CDR3 protein. The sample shows more than 150,000 distinct CDR3 sequences, almost 96% of them seen only once. The sample taken for sequencing was CD4+ T cells from PBMCs. These receptor sequences come from a human donor with Susac syndrome.

The V gene is TRBV18, the J gene TRBJ2-1; D call uncertain. V gave up 0 bases and J gave up 2 bases, with 8 bases separating them. From germline, CDR1 is KGHSH and CDR2 LQKENI. The length of the CDR3 is 15 residues. The CDR3: CASSPPEAAYNEQFF. The CDR3 coding sequence is TGTGCCAGCTCACCACCCGAGGCTGCCTACAATGAGCAGTTCTTC.

This chain links TRBV4-3 with TRBJ1-5, with TRBD1 identical over 7 bases. CDR1 LGHNA and CDR2 YSLEER come from the germline V gene. Unmatched junction bases numbered 5, after V lost 2 bases and J lost 7 bases. The CDR3 is 14 amino acids. The CDR3 spells CASSQTYRGQPQHF. The CDR3 nucleotides are TGCGCCAGCAGCCAAACCTACAGGGGCCAGCCCCAGCATTTT.

The V call is TRBV7-2, the J call TRBJ2-5; 7 bases line up with TRBD2. The CDR3 consists of 15 residues. Germline V lookup: CDR1 SGHTA, CDR2 FQGNSA. V gave up 5 bases and J gave up 9 bases; unmatched junction bases: 15. The CDR3 spells CASSPGSSGPGAQYF. The CDR3 DNA sequence: TGTGCCAGCAGCCCAGGAAGTAGCGGGCCCGGAGCCCAGTACTTC.

This rearrangement joins TRBV20-1 to TRBJ1-1; D possibly corresponds to TRBD1 (6 bases). The germline CDR1 and CDR2 sequences are DFQATT and SNEGSKA (reference sequence). Trimming stripped 1 base from V and 4 bases from J, with 7 bases between. CDR3 length: 12 amino acids. CDR3 bases: TGCAGTGCTAGAGCAGGGGTCACTGAAGCTTTCTTT. Its translation: CSARAGVTEAFF.

The V call is TRBV30, the J call TRBJ2-5; D gene unclear. The CDR3 covers 13 residues. CDR1 is GTSNPN, CDR2 SVGIG, per germline (reference sequence). Trimming removed 4 bases from V and 2 bases from J, with 11 bases in between. The DNA of the CDR3 is TGTGCCTGGAACGGGCAGACTCAAGAGACCCAGTACTTC. Translation gives CAWNGQTQETQYF. The complete variable domain, with remaining parts taken from reference TRBV30 and TRBJ2-5, reads SQTIHQWPATLVQPVGSPLSLECTVEGTSNPNLYWYRQAAGRGLQLLFYSVGIGQISSEVPQNLSASRPQDRQFILSSKKLLLSDSGFYLCAWNGQTQETQYFGPGTRLLVL.

The rearrangement links TRBV12-3 or TRBV12-4 to TRBJ2-1, with 9 positions matching TRBD1. This CDR3 has 16 amino acids. V was clipped by 4 bases and J by 5 bases; unmatched bases: 9. CDR3 DNA sequence: TGTGCCAGCAGTTCCCTTACCGGGACAGGGAACAATGAGCAGTTCTTC. The encoded protein is CASSSLTGTGNNEQFF.

The V and J genes are TRBV20-1 and TRBJ2-1; 9 bases map to TRBD2. The V and J ends lost 1 base and 5 bases, in that order; junction bases with no gene match: 9. The CDR3 runs 16 residues. CDR1 and CDR2 (germline): DFQATT, SNEGSKA (reference sequence). Here the CDR3 DNA reads TGCAGTGCTAGAGCCCTGGCGGGGGGGGCCGACAATGAGCAGTTCTTC. It translates to CSARALAGGADNEQFF.

J is TRBJ2-1 and V is TRBV4-1; 11 nucleotides line up with TRBD1. The CDR3 extends over 15 amino acids. Trimming cost V 4 bases and J 3 bases; bases outside gene matches: 2. In germline, CDR1 is MGHRA, CDR2 YSYEKL. Here the CDR3 reads CASSLGQGDYNEQFF. Written as DNA, the CDR3 is TGCGCCAGCAGCCTGGGACAGGGGGACTACAATGAGCAGTTCTTC.

The chain carries TRBV19 and TRBJ2-7, with 11 bases lining up with TRBD1. CDR1 and CDR2 (germline): LNHDA, SQIVND (reference sequence). V lost 6 bases and J lost 3; bases outside the gene matches: 7. The length of the CDR3 is 15 residues. The CDR3 DNA reads as TGTGCCAGTAGGGAAACGGGGACAGGGGGCTACGAGCAGTACTTC. This gives the protein CASRETGTGGYEQYF.

The chain joins TRBV20-1 to TRBJ1-5; TRBD1 agrees at 7 bases. J was trimmed by 0 bases and V by 0 bases; bases with no gene match: 11. CDR3 length: 18 residues. The germline CDR1 and CDR2 sequences are DFQATT and SNEGSKA (reference sequence). The CDR3 loop is CSARDRYRGSYSNQPQHF. The CDR3 DNA is TGCAGTGCTAGAGATCGGTACAGGGGCTCTTATAGCAATCAGCCCCAGCATTTT.

The chain carries TRBV20-1 and TRBJ1-5; D perhaps matches TRBD1 (5 bases). CDR1 is DFQATT and CDR2 is SNEGSKA in the germline V gene (reference sequence). Trimming pared 0 bases from V and 3 bases from J, leaving 15 bases between. This CDR3 spans 16 amino acids. The CDR3 coding sequence is TGCAGTGCTAGAGATATGGACGGAGGGGTCAATCAGCCCCAGCATTTT. Translation gives CSARDMDGGVNQPQHF.

The V and J genes are TRBV7-3 and TRBJ1-1; unclear D gene. This CDR3 has 13 amino acids. Germline V gene lookup returns CDR1 SGHTA and CDR2 FQGTGA. V lost 5 bases, J lost 8 bases, and 15 bases lay in between. Written as DNA, the CDR3 is TGTGCCAGCAGCCCCGGACCGCAATGGGAAGCTTTCTTT. This sequence encodes CASSPGPQWEAFF.

DNA for the CDR3: TGTGCCAGCAGTGATAGGCAGATAGTAGAGACCCAGTACTTC. Translated, it gives CASSDRQIVETQYF. The V and J genes are TRBV25-1 and TRBJ2-5; D unresolved. V was clipped by 3 bases and J by 4 bases, with 12 bases between them. The V gene's germline CDR1 is MGHDK and CDR2 SYGVNS. This CDR3 region has 14 residues.

This chain joins TRBV30 and TRBJ1-3; TRBD1 might be the D (6 bases). CDR1 is GTSNPN and CDR2 is SVGIG in the germline V gene (reference sequence). Trimming cost V 8 bases and J 0 bases, with 20 bases left between them. CDR3 length equals 16 residues. The CDR3 here is CASSSGTPYSGNTIYF. CDR3 bases: TGTGCCAGCTCCTCCGGGACACCATACTCTGGAAACACCATATATTTT. Full variable domain (outside the CDR3, taken from reference TRBV30 and TRBJ1-3): SQTIHQWPATLVQPVGSPLSLECTVEGTSNPNLYWYRQAAGRGLQLLFYSVGIGQISSEVPQNLSASRPQDRQFILSSKKLLLSDSGFYLCASSSGTPYSGNTIYFGEGSWLTVV.

This clonotype was seen once. The chain recombines TRBV14 with TRBJ1-2; D gene unclear. This CDR3 is built from 13 residues. CDR1 and CDR2 (germline): SGHDN, FVKESK. V dropped 3 bases and J dropped 2 bases, with 7 bases sitting between them. The CDR3 DNA reads TGTGCCAGCAGCCAGGACGGAAACTATGGCTACACCTTC. Residues: CASSQDGNYGYTF.

V gene TRBV20-1 combines with J gene TRBJ2-1, with TRBD2 matching over 11 bases. This CDR3 region has 13 residues. J was trimmed by 7 bases and V by 3 bases; bases with no gene match: 2. Germline loops: CDR1 DFQATT, CDR2 SNEGSKA (reference sequence). The CDR3 bases are TGCAGTGCTAGTCTAGCGGGGGGAAATGAGCAGTTCTTC. As protein: CSASLAGGNEQFF.

The J gene is TRBJ1-5, the V gene TRBV18; no firm D call. Per germline, CDR1 KGHSH and CDR2 LQKENI. The length of the CDR3 is 13 residues. V shed 3 bases and J shed 4 bases, with 7 bases lying between them. CDR3 sequence (DNA): TGTGCCAGCTCACCGCGAGGGAATCAGCCCCAGCATTTT. Its translation is CASSPRGNQPQHF.

This chain links TRBV3-1 with TRBJ2-5; no clear D. The CDR3 is 17 residues long. Trimming took off 4 bases at V and 2 bases at J, with 20 bases between the two ends. The germline V gene encodes CDR1 LGHDT and CDR2 YNNKEL (reference sequence). This CDR3 reads CASSPLRLRKIQETQYF. CDR3 DNA sequence: TGTGCCAGCAGCCCACTAAGGTTGCGGAAAATTCAAGAGACCCAGTACTTC.

V is TRBV6-6 and J is TRBJ2-7; D is ambiguous. The V gene lost 1 base and the J gene lost 2 bases, with 6 bases spanning the gap. The germline CDR1 and CDR2 sequences are MNHNY and SVGAGI (reference sequence). The CDR3 is 13 amino acids. CDR3 region: CASSYLGTYEQYF. The CDR3 DNA sequence: TGTGCCAGCAGTTACTTGGGAACCTACGAGCAGTACTTC.

DNA of the CDR3: TGCAGTGCTACGGGAGGGAGATCGAACACTGAAGCTTTCTTT. Its translation is CSATGGRSNTEAFF. The genes are TRBV20-1 and TRBJ1-1, with D uncertain. The CDR3 spans 14 residues. With 4 bases removed from V and 1 base from J, the gap between germline ends came to 13 bases. The germline V gene has CDR1 DFQATT and CDR2 SNEGSKA (reference sequence).

Only one count was recorded for this clonotype. A read error may account for a junction end that differs from germline. CDR3 protein: CASSARPLLRLDF. As DNA, the CDR3 is TGTGCCAGCAGCGCCCGACCGCTCCTCCGTTTGGACTTC. V usage is TRBV5-4 and J usage is TRBJ2-7; D gene ambiguous. The CDR3 runs to 13 residues. CDR1 SGHNT and CDR2 YYREEE come from the germline V gene (reference sequence).

This clonotype was recorded once. V gene TRBV10-3 combines with J gene TRBJ2-3, with 7 bases identical to TRBD2. The CDR3 consists of 11 residues. Losses at the gene ends were 9 bases for V and 4 bases for J; bases not matched to a gene: 1. Germline loops: CDR1 ENHRY, CDR2 SYGVKD. Here the CDR3 DNA reads TGTGCCATTACTAGCGCAGATACGCAGTATTTT. Translation: CAITSADTQYF.

This clonotype has more than one count but fewer than ten. This chain links TRBV18 with TRBJ2-3; D could derive from TRBD1 or TRBD2 (5 bases each). The V end lost 3 bases, the J end lost 0 bases, and 10 bases lay between the germline ends. The CDR3 contains 15 residues. Germline CDR1 reads KGHSH; CDR2 reads LQKENI. The CDR3 DNA follows: TGTGCCAGCTCACCCGGGACGGGTAGCACAGATACGCAGTATTTT. Its protein product is CASSPGTGSTDTQYF. The full variable domain, its missing parts supplied by reference TRBV18 and TRBJ2-3, is NAGVMQNPRHLVRRRGQEARLRCSPMKGHSHVYWYRQLPEEGLKFMVYLQKENIIDESGMPKERFSAEFPKEGPSILRIQQVVRGDSAAYFCASSPGTGSTDTQYFGPGTRLTVL.

The genes are TRBV6-6 and TRBJ1-5, with a possible D match to TRBD1 (6 bases). Trimming cost V 11 bases and J 5 bases, with 16 bases left between them. The CDR3 is made up of 13 amino acids. Germline loops: CDR1 MNHNY, CDR2 SVGAGI (reference sequence). CDR3 residues: CAAGGAQDQPQHF. CDR3 nucleotides: TGTGCCGCTGGGGGGGCCCAAGATCAGCCCCAGCATTTT.

The J gene is TRBJ2-2, the V gene TRBV19; D remains ambiguous. The CDR3 has 14 amino acids. V was shortened by 9 bases and J by 7 bases, with 18 bases between the two germline ends. Germline values: CDR1 LNHDA, CDR2 SQIVND (reference sequence). The chain's CDR3 is CASTETRPGGELFF. In DNA form, the CDR3 reads TGTGCCAGCACGGAGACTCGTCCTGGCGGGGAGCTGTTTTTT.

V gene TRBV30 combines with J gene TRBJ1-2; D call uncertain. CDR3 size: 12 residues. Trimming cost V 4 bases and J 5 bases, with 11 bases left between them. Germline V gives CDR1 GTSNPN, CDR2 SVGIG (reference sequence). CDR3 nucleotides: TGTGCCTGGACTCCAGGAGAATATGGCTACACCTTC. It is translated as CAWTPGEYGYTF.

The rearrangement uses TRBV20-1 and TRBJ1-1; 8 bases are shared with TRBD1. Per the germline V gene, CDR1 is DFQATT and CDR2 is SNEGSKA (reference sequence). The CDR3 is 14 amino acids. V shed 4 bases, J shed 5 bases, and the junction held 9 bases outside the gene matches. CDR3 nucleotides: TGCAGTGCTACCCGGACAGGGAGAGAGACTGAAGCTTTCTTT. It yields the protein CSATRTGRETEAFF.

The rearrangement links TRBV3-1 to TRBJ2-5; 9 bases map to TRBD1. CDR1 LGHDT and CDR2 YNNKEL come from the germline V gene (reference sequence). This CDR3 is built from 14 residues. The V segment lost 4 bases and the J segment 6 bases; nucleotides outside the gene matches: 6. The CDR3 coding sequence is TGTGCCAGCAGCCCGTGGACAGGGGTCAAGACCCAGTACTTC. Its protein is CASSPWTGVKTQYF.

CDR3 sequence reads: CASSAPGSREYIDEQFF. The CDR3 DNA is TGTGCCAGCAGTGCCCCGGGCTCCCGAGAGTACATCGATGAGCAGTTCTTC. This chain uses TRBV6-4 with TRBJ2-1; no firm D call. V was cut by 4 bases and J by 8 bases, with 24 bases left in between. The CDR3 has 17 residues. Germline loops: CDR1 MRHNA, CDR2 SNTAGT.